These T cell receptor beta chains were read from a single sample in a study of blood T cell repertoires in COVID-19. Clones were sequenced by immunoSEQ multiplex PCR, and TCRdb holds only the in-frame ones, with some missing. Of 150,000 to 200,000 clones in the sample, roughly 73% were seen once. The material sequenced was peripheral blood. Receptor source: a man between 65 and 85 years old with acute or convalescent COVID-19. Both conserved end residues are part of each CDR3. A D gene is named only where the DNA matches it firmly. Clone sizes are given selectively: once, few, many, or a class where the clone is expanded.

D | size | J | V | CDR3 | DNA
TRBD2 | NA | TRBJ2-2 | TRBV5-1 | CASSLGLAGSDTGELFF | TGCGCCAGCAGCTTGGGACTAGCGGGGTCGGACACCGGGGAGCTGTTTTTT
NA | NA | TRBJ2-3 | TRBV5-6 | CASSLFRGASDTQYF | TGTGCCAGCAGCTTGTTTCGGGGTGCTTCAGATACGCAGTATTTT
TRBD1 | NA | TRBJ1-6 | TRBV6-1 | CASSEPGQGRNSPLHF | TGTGCCAGCAGTGAACCGGGACAGGGTCGGAATTCACCCCTCCACTTT
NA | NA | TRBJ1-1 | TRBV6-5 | CASSYGGPGGNTEAFF | TGTGCCAGCAGTTACGGCGGGCCGGGGGGGAACACTGAAGCTTTCTTT
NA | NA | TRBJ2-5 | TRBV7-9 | CASSPGETQYF | TGTGCCAGCAGCCCCGGAGAGACCCAGTACTTC
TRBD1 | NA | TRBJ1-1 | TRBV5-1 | CASTRQGRKNTEAFF | TGCGCCAGCACCCGACAGGGAAGAAAGAACACTGAAGCTTTCTTT
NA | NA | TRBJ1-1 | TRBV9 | CASSVELAENTEAFF | TGTGCCAGCAGCGTAGAACTTGCCGAGAACACTGAAGCTTTCTTT
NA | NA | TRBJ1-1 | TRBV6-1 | CASSESLTVNTEAFF | TGTGCCAGCAGTGAAAGTCTGACTGTGAACACTGAAGCTTTCTTT
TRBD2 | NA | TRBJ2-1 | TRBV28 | CASSDLAGPDNEQFF | TGTGCCAGCAGCGATTTAGCGGGACCGGACAATGAGCAGTTCTTC
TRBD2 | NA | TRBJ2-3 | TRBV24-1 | CATSSGTSGRLADTQYF | TGTGCCACCAGTTCTGGGACTAGCGGGAGGTTGGCAGATACGCAGTATTTT
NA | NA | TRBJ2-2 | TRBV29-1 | CSVDPETGELFF | TGCAGCGTTGACCCCGAGACCGGGGAGCTGTTTTTT
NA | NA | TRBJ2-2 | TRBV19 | CASSPSQFLGELFF | TGTGCCAGTAGTCCCTCCCAGTTTCTGGGGGAGCTGTTTTTT
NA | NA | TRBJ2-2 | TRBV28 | CASRPPQEYTGELFF | TGTGCCAGCCGTCCCCCACAGGAGTACACCGGGGAGCTGTTTTTT
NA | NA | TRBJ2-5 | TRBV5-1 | CASSLIGETQYF | TGCGCCAGCAGCCTCATCGGAGAGACCCAGTACTTC
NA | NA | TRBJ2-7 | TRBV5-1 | CASSLAWRGGVGYEQYF | TGCGCCAGCAGCTTGGCTTGGAGAGGGGGAGTCGGGTACGAGCAGTACTTC
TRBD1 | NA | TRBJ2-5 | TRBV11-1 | CASSLGGQGAAETQYF | TGTGCCAGCAGCTTAGGAGGACAGGGGGCCGCAGAGACCCAGTACTTC
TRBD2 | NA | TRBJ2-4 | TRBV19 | CASSLEKRETWPSIQYF | TGTGCCAGTAGTTTGGAGAAGCGGGAGACCTGGCCGAGCATTCAGTACTTC
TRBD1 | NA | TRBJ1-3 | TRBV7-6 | CASSLDRGPGNTIYF | TGTGCCAGCAGCCTGGACAGGGGGCCTGGAAACACCATATATTTT
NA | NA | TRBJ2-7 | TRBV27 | CASSLKTAPNMYEQYF | TGTGCCAGCAGTTTAAAGACAGCCCCTAACATGTACGAGCAGTACTTC
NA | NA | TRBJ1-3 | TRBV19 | CASSLVLISGNTIYF | TGTGCCAGTAGTCTAGTGTTAATCTCTGGAAACACCATATATTTT
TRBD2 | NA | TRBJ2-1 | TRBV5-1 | CASSLGPSGDYNEQFF | TGCGCCAGCAGCTTAGGGCCTAGCGGGGACTACAATGAGCAGTTCTTC
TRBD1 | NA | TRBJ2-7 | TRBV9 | CASSAGTGGSYEQYF | TGTGCCAGCAGCGCGGGGACAGGGGGCTCCTACGAGCAGTACTTC
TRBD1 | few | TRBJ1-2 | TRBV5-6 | CASSTGQAPLSYTF | TGTGCCAGCAGCACCGGACAGGCCCCCTTAAGCTACACCTTC
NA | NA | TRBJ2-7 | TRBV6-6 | CASSYGREWSYEQYF | TGTGCCAGCAGTTACGGGCGGGAATGGTCCTACGAGCAGTACTTC
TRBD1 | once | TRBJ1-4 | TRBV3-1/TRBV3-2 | CATSRGLNEKLFF | TGTGCCACTAGCAGGGGGCTTAATGAAAAACTGTTTTTT
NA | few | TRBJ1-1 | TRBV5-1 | CASSPQGVTEAFF | TGCGCCAGCAGCCCACAGGGCGTAACTGAAGCTTTCTTT
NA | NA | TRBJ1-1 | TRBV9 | CASSVLQGSTEAFF | TGTGCCAGCAGCGTACTCCAGGGGAGCACTGAAGCTTTCTTT
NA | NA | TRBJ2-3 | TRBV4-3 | CASSQSRQFTDTQYF | TGCGCCAGCAGCCAATCGAGACAATTCACAGATACGCAGTATTTT
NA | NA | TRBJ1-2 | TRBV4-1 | CASSQDRGTGYGYTF | TGCGCCAGCAGCCAAGATAGGGGTACAGGCTATGGCTACACCTTC
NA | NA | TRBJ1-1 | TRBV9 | CASSVIGSNTEAFF | TGTGCCAGCAGCGTAATTGGCAGTAACACTGAAGCTTTCTTT
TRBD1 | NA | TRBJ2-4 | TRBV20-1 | CSASSGQGARDIQYF | TGCAGTGCTAGTTCGGGACAGGGGGCGCGGGACATTCAGTACTTC
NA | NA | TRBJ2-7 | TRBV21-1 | CASSKGRDEQYF | TGTGCCAGCAGCAAAGGACGGGATGAGCAGTACTTC
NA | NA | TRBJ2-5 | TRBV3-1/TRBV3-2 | CASSQDAVQETQYF | TGTGCCAGCAGCCAAGATGCAGTACAAGAGACCCAGTACTTC
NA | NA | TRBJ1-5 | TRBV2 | CASSELSSNQPQHF | TGTGCCAGCAGTGAGTTAAGCAGCAATCAGCCCCAGCATTTT
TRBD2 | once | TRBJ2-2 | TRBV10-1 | CASSEASSGEAGELFF | TGCGCCAGCAGTGAGGCGTCTAGCGGGGAAGCGGGGGAGCTGTTTTTT
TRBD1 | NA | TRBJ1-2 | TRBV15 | CATSSRAGTGATFGGGYTF | TGTGCCACCAGCAGTCGAGCCGGGACAGGGGCAACTTTTGGTGGTGGCTACACCTTC
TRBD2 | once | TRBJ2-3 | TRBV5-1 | CASSFGTSGLSTDTQYF | TGCGCCAGCAGCTTCGGGACTAGCGGCCTTAGCACAGATACGCAGTATTTT
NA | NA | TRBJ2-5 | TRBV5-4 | CAVGGEETQYF | TGTGCAGTCGGCGGCGAAGAGACCCAGTACTTC
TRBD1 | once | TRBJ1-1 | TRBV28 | CASRKTGGAGTEAFF | TGTGCCAGCAGAAAAACAGGGGGCGCAGGAACTGAAGCTTTCTTT
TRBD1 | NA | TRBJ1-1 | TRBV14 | CASSQNRGLNTEAFF | TGTGCCAGCAGCCAAAACAGGGGGCTTAACACTGAAGCTTTCTTT
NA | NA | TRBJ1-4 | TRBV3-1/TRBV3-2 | CASSPGQATNEKLFF | TGTGCCAGCAGCCCGGGACAAGCAACTAATGAAAAACTGTTTTTT
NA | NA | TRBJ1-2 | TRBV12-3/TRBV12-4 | CASSLTTSYGYTF | TGTGCCAGCAGTTTAACAACCAGCTATGGCTACACCTTC
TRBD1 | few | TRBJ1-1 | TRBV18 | CASSPDRGSTEAFF | TGTGCCAGCTCACCAGACAGGGGATCCACTGAAGCTTTCTTT
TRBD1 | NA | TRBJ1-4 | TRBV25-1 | CASSDIGRGQGEKLFF | TGTGCCAGCAGTGACATCGGCAGGGGGCAGGGTGAAAAACTGTTTTTT